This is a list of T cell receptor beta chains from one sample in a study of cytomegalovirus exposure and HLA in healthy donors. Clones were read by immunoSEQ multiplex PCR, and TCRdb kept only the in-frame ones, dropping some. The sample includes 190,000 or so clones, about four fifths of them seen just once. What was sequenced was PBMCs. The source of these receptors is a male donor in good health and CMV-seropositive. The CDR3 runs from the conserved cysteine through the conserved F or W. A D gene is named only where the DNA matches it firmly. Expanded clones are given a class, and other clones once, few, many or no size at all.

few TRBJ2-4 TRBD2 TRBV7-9 TGTGCCAGCAGCTTTTTTAGCGGGGGCTCCATAGCCAAAAACATTCAGTACTTC CASSFFSGGSIAKNIQYF
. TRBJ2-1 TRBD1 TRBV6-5 TGTGCCAGCAGCCCCACAGGGGACTCCTACAATGAGCAGTTCTTC CASSPTGDSYNEQFF
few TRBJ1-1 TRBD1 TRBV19 TGTGCCAGTAGTTGGTTGACAGGGGGGAACACTGAAGCTTTCTTT CASSWLTGGNTEAFF
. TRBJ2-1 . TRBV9 TGTGCCAGCAGCCCCACCTTCGGCGGGGAGCAGTTCTTC CASSPTFGGEQFF
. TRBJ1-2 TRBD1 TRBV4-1 TGCGCCAGCAGCCACCCTCCCCTCCGGGACAGCTTTGGCTACACCTTC CASSHPPLRDSFGYTF
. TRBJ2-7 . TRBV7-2 TGTGCCAGCAGCTCAATCGGCTACGAGCAGTACTTC CASSSIGYEQYF
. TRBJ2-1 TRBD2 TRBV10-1 TGCGCCAGCAGTGAAGTTTTGGCGGGAGGGGGTCTGGGGAATGAGCAGTTCTTC CASSEVLAGGGLGNEQFF
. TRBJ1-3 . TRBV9 TGTGCCAGCAGCGTAGCTTCCAGTGGAAACACCATATATTTT CASSVASSGNTIYF
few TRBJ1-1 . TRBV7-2 TGTGCCAGCAGCTTAGGGGGCAGGGCGAACACTGAAGCTTTCTTT CASSLGGRANTEAFF
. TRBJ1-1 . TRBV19 TGTGCCAGTACAACTCACAGTACCATGAACACTGAAGCTTTCTTT CASTTHSTMNTEAFF
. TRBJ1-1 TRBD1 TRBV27 TGTGCCAGCAGTTCCAGACAGGGCATGAACACTGAAGCTTTCTTT CASSSRQGMNTEAFF
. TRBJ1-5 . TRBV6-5 TGTGCCAGCAGTTATTTGGCCCATCAGCCCCAGCATTTT CASSYLAHQPQHF
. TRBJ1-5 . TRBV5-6 TGTGCCAGCAGCTCGGGGGTGGGGGGTTGGAGTCAGCCCCAGCATTTT CASSSGVGGWSQPQHF
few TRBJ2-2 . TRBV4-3 TGCGCCAGCAGCCAACCAGGCGGGGTGGAGCTGTTTTTT CASSQPGGVELFF
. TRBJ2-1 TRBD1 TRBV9 TGTGCCAGCAGCGGGGGACAGTTCATCTACAATGAGCAGTTCTTC CASSGGQFIYNEQFF
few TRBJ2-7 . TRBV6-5 TGTGCCAGCAGCCGGGGGGCTGGCGAGCAGTACTTC CASSRGAGEQYF
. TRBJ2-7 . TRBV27 TGTGCCAGCAGTCCGTCAAGACAGTCTAACAACGAGCAGTACTTC CASSPSRQSNNEQYF
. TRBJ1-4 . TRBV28 TGTGCCAGCAGTTTCAGGGATCGTGAAAAACTGTTTTTT CASSFRDREKLFF
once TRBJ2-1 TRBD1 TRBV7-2 TGTGCCTGTGCCCCGGGACAGAAGAGGAATGAGCAGTTCTTC CACAPGQKRNEQFF
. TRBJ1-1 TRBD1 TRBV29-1 TGCAGCGTTTATGGACAGGGGGCAAACACTGAAGCTTTCTTT CSVYGQGANTEAFF
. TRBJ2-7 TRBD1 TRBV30 TGTGCCTGGAGTTTGGGACAGGGCCTCTGGGACGAGCAGTACTTC CAWSLGQGLWDEQYF
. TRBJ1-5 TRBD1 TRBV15 TGTGCCACCAGCAGACCGGACAGGGCGAATCAGCCCCAGCATTTT CATSRPDRANQPQHF